The rows below give T cell receptor beta chains drawn from one sample of a study of shared clonotypes between healthy human individuals. The repertoire was sequenced with immunoSEQ multiplex PCR; TCRdb's copy has only in-frame clones and lacks some. The sample has approximately 2.1 million clones, 85% to 95% seen once. The sample comprised naive CD4+ T cells from PBMCs. Receptors were obtained from a man between 18 and 29 years old in good health. Some clones in this sample may be carry-over from other donors' samples. Both conserved end residues are part of each CDR3. A D gene is named only where the DNA matches it firmly. The size entry is marked missing in some rows and otherwise reads once, few, many or a size class.

J: TRBJ2-6; D: NA; size: NA; V: TRBV15; CDR3: CATSRGAGASGANVLTF; DNA: TGTGCCACCAGCAGAGGGGCAGGGGCCTCTGGGGCCAACGTCCTGACTTTC
J: TRBJ2-1; D: TRBD2; size: NA; V: TRBV9; CDR3: CASSVAGSGMGNEQFF; DNA: TGTGCCAGCAGCGTAGCCGGTAGCGGGATGGGCAATGAGCAGTTCTTC
J: TRBJ2-2; D: NA; size: NA; V: TRBV29-1; CDR3: CSVLFGPSNTGELFF; DNA: TGCAGCGTCCTTTTCGGCCCTTCGAACACCGGGGAGCTGTTTTTT
J: TRBJ2-5; D: NA; size: NA; V: TRBV6-5; CDR3: CASRASAQETQYF; DNA: TGTGCCAGCAGGGCTAGCGCCCAAGAGACCCAGTACTTC
J: TRBJ2-2; D: NA; size: NA; V: TRBV5-3; CDR3: CARSLARDGAGELFF; DNA: TGTGCCAGAAGCTTGGCCAGGGATGGGGCCGGGGAGCTGTTTTTT
J: TRBJ1-1; D: NA; size: NA; V: TRBV5-5; CDR3: CASSLEFDTEAFF; DNA: TGTGCCAGCAGCTTGGAGTTTGACACTGAAGCTTTCTTT
J: TRBJ1-4; D: TRBD1; size: NA; V: TRBV7-9; CDR3: CASSLAGQNEKLFF; DNA: TGTGCCAGCAGCTTAGCGGGACAGAATGAAAAACTGTTTTTT
J: TRBJ1-2; D: TRBD1; size: NA; V: TRBV5-1; CDR3: CASSTGTGGNGYTF; DNA: TGCGCCAGCAGCACAGGGACAGGGGGAAACGGCTACACCTTC
J: TRBJ1-2; D: NA; size: NA; V: TRBV29-1; CDR3: CSARTFSGEGYTF; DNA: TGCAGCGCAAGGACATTCTCCGGGGAAGGCTACACCTTC
J: TRBJ1-3; D: NA; size: NA; V: TRBV25-1; CDR3: CASSDPLGGGSNTIYF; DNA: TGTGCCAGCAGTGACCCACTCGGGGGGGGCAGCAACACCATATATTTT
J: TRBJ1-3; D: NA; size: NA; V: TRBV5-1; CDR3: CASSPGSVWGNTIYF; DNA: TGCGCCAGCAGCCCCGGGAGCGTTTGGGGAAACACCATATATTTT
J: TRBJ1-5; D: NA; size: few; V: TRBV25-1; CDR3: CASRGAGTDFEQHF; DNA: TGTGCCAGCAGGGGGGCAGGGACCGACTTTGAACAGCATTTT
J: TRBJ2-1; D: NA; size: NA; V: TRBV7-2; CDR3: CASSLGLEMVEQFF; DNA: TGTGCCAGCAGCTTAGGGTTAGAGATGGTTGAGCAGTTCTTC
J: TRBJ2-7; D: NA; size: once; V: TRBV7-2; CDR3: CASSLGDGAYEQYF; DNA: TGTGCCAGCAGCTTAGGGGACGGAGCCTACGAGCAGTACTTC
J: TRBJ2-3; D: NA; size: NA; V: TRBV9; CDR3: CASSAKGGISPDTQYF; DNA: TGTGCCAGCAGCGCAAAGGGCGGGATATCCCCAGATACGCAGTATTTT
J: TRBJ2-2; D: TRBD2; size: NA; V: TRBV7-6; CDR3: CASSLGEGSGELFF; DNA: TGTGCCAGCAGCTTAGGGGAGGGATCCGGGGAGCTGTTTTTT
J: TRBJ2-2; D: NA; size: once; V: TRBV11-1; CDR3: CASSLGYTGELFF; DNA: TGTGCCAGCAGCTTAGGGTATACCGGGGAGCTGTTTTTT
J: TRBJ2-1; D: NA; size: NA; V: TRBV14; CDR3: CASSRYHGTGQFF; DNA: TGTGCCAGCAGCCGGTACCACGGGACTGGGCAGTTCTTC
J: TRBJ2-3; D: NA; size: NA; V: TRBV28; CDR3: CASSLIDTQYF; DNA: TGTGCCAGCAGTTTAATTGATACGCAGTATTTT
J: TRBJ2-7; D: NA; size: NA; V: TRBV23-1; CDR3: CASSQSGAAYEQYF; DNA: TGCGCCAGCAGTCAATCCGGGGCGGCCTACGAGCAGTACTTC
J: TRBJ2-5; D: NA; size: NA; V: TRBV15; CDR3: CATSRVGVQETQYF; DNA: TGTGCCACCAGCAGAGTGGGGGTCCAAGAGACCCAGTACTTC
J: TRBJ2-1; D: TRBD1; size: NA; V: TRBV28; CDR3: CASIGQGRDNEQFF; DNA: TGTGCCAGCATAGGACAGGGACGGGACAATGAGCAGTTCTTC
J: TRBJ2-7; D: NA; size: NA; V: TRBV28; CDR3: CASSPSLLPEQYF; DNA: TGTGCCAGCAGTCCCTCCCTCCTACCCGAGCAGTACTTC
J: TRBJ1-3; D: NA; size: NA; V: TRBV7-2; CDR3: CASSLIGTSGNTIYF; DNA: TGTGCCAGCAGCTTAATCGGGACTTCTGGAAACACCATATATTTT
J: TRBJ1-2; D: NA; size: NA; V: TRBV15; CDR3: CATSRDAESYGYTF; DNA: TGTGCCACCAGCAGAGATGCAGAGAGCTATGGCTACACCTTC
J: TRBJ2-3; D: NA; size: NA; V: TRBV7-9; CDR3: CASSPGAGDTQYF; DNA: TGTGCCAGCAGCCCCGGAGCCGGGGATACGCAGTATTTT
J: TRBJ2-1; D: TRBD2; size: NA; V: TRBV7-2; CDR3: CASSFVAGDNEQFF; DNA: TGTGCCAGCAGCTTCGTAGCGGGGGACAATGAGCAGTTCTTC
J: TRBJ2-1; D: NA; size: once; V: TRBV7-8; CDR3: CASGTGSYTYNEQFF; DNA: TGTGCCAGCGGTACCGGGAGCTATACCTACAATGAGCAGTTCTTC
J: TRBJ1-1; D: NA; size: NA; V: TRBV10-1; CDR3: CASSETRQSNTEAFF; DNA: TGCGCCAGCAGTGAGACGCGACAGTCAAACACTGAAGCTTTCTTT
J: TRBJ2-5; D: NA; size: once; V: TRBV2; CDR3: CASTPGEQETQYF; DNA: TGTGCCAGCACCCCTGGGGAGCAAGAGACCCAGTACTTC
J: TRBJ1-4; D: NA; size: NA; V: TRBV11-2; CDR3: CASSLYMGTANEKLFF; DNA: TGTGCCAGCAGCTTGTATATGGGGACCGCTAATGAAAAACTGTTTTTT
J: TRBJ2-1; D: NA; size: NA; V: TRBV18; CDR3: CASSPRQVMDNEQFF; DNA: TGTGCCAGCTCACCAAGACAGGTTATGGACAATGAGCAGTTCTTC
J: TRBJ1-1; D: NA; size: NA; V: TRBV9; CDR3: CASSPGATGNTEAFF; DNA: TGTGCCAGCAGCCCGGGGGCCACTGGCAACACTGAAGCTTTCTTT
J: TRBJ1-1; D: TRBD1; size: NA; V: TRBV18; CDR3: CASSLVRTGEAFF; DNA: TGTGCCAGCTCACTTGTTAGGACAGGAGAAGCTTTCTTT
J: TRBJ2-1; D: TRBD2; size: NA; V: TRBV6-4; CDR3: CASSVTSSGNYNEQFF; DNA: TGTGCCAGCAGTGTTACTTCTAGCGGGAACTACAATGAGCAGTTCTTC
J: TRBJ1-1; D: NA; size: NA; V: TRBV7-3; CDR3: CASSPGGEGLGTEAFF; DNA: TGTGCCAGCAGCCCGGGCGGTGAGGGGCTGGGGACTGAAGCTTTCTTT
J: TRBJ2-2; D: NA; size: NA; V: TRBV9; CDR3: CASSVGGGDRRHTGELFF; DNA: TGTGCCAGCAGCGTAGGGGGAGGGGACAGGAGACACACCGGGGAGCTGTTTTTT
J: TRBJ2-7; D: NA; size: NA; V: TRBV6-5; CDR3: CASSYSGSYEQYF; DNA: TGTGCCAGCAGTTACTCCGGGAGCTACGAGCAGTACTTC
J: TRBJ2-1; D: NA; size: NA; V: TRBV7-3; CDR3: CASSFTGLALNEQFF; DNA: TGTGCCAGCAGCTTCACGGGACTGGCGCTAAATGAGCAGTTCTTC
J: TRBJ2-3; D: NA; size: NA; V: TRBV11-2; CDR3: CASSLEGTDTQYF; DNA: TGTGCCAGCAGCTTAGAGGGCACAGATACGCAGTATTTT
J: TRBJ1-1; D: NA; size: NA; V: TRBV18; CDR3: CASFEALGTEAFF; DNA: TGTGCCAGCTTTGAGGCCCTCGGGACTGAAGCTTTCTTT
J: TRBJ1-5; D: NA; size: NA; V: TRBV5-8; CDR3: CASSLRGYSNQPQHF; DNA: TGTGCCAGCAGCTTGAGGGGGTATAGCAATCAGCCCCAGCATTTT
J: TRBJ2-1; D: NA; size: NA; V: TRBV28; CDR3: CASISVNEQFF; DNA: TGTGCCAGCATTAGCGTGAATGAGCAGTTCTTC